This T cell receptor beta chain was identified in a study of blood T cell repertoires in COVID-19 (dated by TCRdb to between 2020 and 2021). For context, the study as a whole: The collaborator samples originated in the United States, Italy and Spain and spanned the acute and convalescent phases of COVID-19. Samples came from the ongoing ImmuneRACE study (first 160 participants) plus 1,254 subjects from 6 global collaborators. The material from the prospective study consisted of cDNA or gDNA derived from T cells, B-cell-depleted T cells, or PBMCs. The dataset comprised deeply sampled blood TCRbeta repertoires from subjects exposed to, actively infected with, or recovered from COVID-19. Nearly every sample came with metadata listing a de-identified subject ID, COVID-19 status, age in years and sex. The repertoires were made available in a free public database intended to serve as a resource for research on the immune response to SARS-CoV-2. HLA class I and class II types, where available, came from metadata supplied by the sample provider rather than from assay-based typing. Overall study results and their limits: How much clinical and demographic metadata was included differed by source and by participant, and the metadata was provided uncurated.

With regard to this clone: Its antigen is still unknown. No base quality information exists; no much larger clone differs at one position.

The immunoSEQ Assay, a bias-controlled multiplex PCR, was used to amplify TCRbeta CDR3 regions from genomic DNA. Under the source paper's analysis protocol: The number of nucleated cells in each sample was estimated by amplification of reference gene primers within the assay. Sequence reads were collapsed and filtered to measure the absolute abundance of every unique TCRbeta CDR3 rearrangement. For each sample, productive Simpson clonality was calculated as the square root of Simpson's diversity index across productive rearrangements. The table was pulled from immuneACCESS by TCRdb, which kept in-frame rearrangements only. Such tables lose some clones; where checked, under half of the loss comes from unresolved V genes, and the rest has no known cause. V and J calls and clone size are those listed in that table; D and trimming were worked out from the DNA. The sample table contains just over 250,000 clones; only one count was recorded for about 91% of them. The top ten clones comprise 2% to 3% of the sample.

One collaborating source in Seattle enrolled patients during active infection and followed them longitudinally through the course of disease. The collaborating institutions used their own protocols to collect whole blood in K2EDTA tubes. For TCRbeta analysis, collaborators shipped samples in one of three forms: frozen whole blood, isolated PBMCs, or DNA extracted from either of those sample types. CDR1 is given as MDHEN and CDR2 as SYDVKM, both from the germline V gene. Compared with germline, V lacks 3 bases and J lacks 1 base; bases without a gene match: 8. The CDR3 holds 16 amino acids from the cysteine to the phenylalanine. The only DNA kept is the CDR3, 48 bases in frame from the first base.

Sequenced material: peripheral blood. Here the chain combines TRBV28 and TRBJ2-7, with TRBD2 identical over 8 junction bases. The sequence derives from a person under 30 with COVID-19, enrolled during active disease. CDR3 region: CASSLASGFFSYEQYF. The DNA sequence is TGTGCCAGCAGTTTGGCTAGCGGGTTCTTTTCCTACGAGCAGTACTTC.